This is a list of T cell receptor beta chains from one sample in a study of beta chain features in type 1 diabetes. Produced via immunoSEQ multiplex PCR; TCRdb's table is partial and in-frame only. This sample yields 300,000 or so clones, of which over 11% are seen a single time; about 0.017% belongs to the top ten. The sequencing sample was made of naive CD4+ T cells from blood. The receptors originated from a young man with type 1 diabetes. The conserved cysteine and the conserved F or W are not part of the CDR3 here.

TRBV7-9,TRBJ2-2,ASSPGLAEGGELF
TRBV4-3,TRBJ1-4,GSSQDWGTGVPLNHEKLF
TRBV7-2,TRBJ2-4,ASSLSIAKNIQY
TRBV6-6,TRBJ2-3,ASRVYRRTSTDTQY
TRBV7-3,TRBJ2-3,ASSPLLAGGTDTQY
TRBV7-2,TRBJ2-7,ASTPSSGRVTYEQY
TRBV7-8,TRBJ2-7,ASSRLAGEGYEQY
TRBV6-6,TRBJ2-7,ASSQPGLAGALY
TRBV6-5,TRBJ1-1,ASNRARTATEAF
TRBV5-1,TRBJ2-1,ASSLRGGNEQF
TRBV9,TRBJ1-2,ASSGIPQGRAGYT
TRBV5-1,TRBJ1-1,ASSLGPWDLRGEAF
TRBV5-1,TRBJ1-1,ASTPFAGTSEAF
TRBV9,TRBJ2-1,ASSVDLSGSGYYNEQF
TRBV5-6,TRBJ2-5,ASSLQETQY
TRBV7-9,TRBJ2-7,ASSFRGRPTYEQY
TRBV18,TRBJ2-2,ASSPNRGNTGELF
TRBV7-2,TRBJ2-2,ASSLGTNTGELF
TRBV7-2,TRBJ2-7,ASSLEGLASYEQY
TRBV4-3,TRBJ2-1,ASSQARTSWYNEQF
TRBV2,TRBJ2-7,ASSGASRHEQY
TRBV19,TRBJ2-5,ASSAGGGSKTQY
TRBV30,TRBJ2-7,AWSGVSYEQY
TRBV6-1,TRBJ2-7,ASSQQRVSSYEQY
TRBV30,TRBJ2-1,AWSSGVSEQF
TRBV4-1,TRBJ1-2,ASSRWAGVSDYGYT
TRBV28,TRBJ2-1,ASRQDYNEQF
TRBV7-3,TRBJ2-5,ASSPGHQETQY
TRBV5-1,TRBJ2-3,ASSPGLAVTDTQY
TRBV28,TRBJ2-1,ASSVQGLEQF
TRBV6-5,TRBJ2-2,ASSSSFGTGELF
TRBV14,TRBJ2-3,ASSQAIRGGDPDTQY
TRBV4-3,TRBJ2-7,ASSQDHGYSYEQY
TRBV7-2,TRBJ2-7,ASTLTTSVYYEQY
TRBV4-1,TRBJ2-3,ASSQDGRRNTQY
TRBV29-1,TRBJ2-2,SVDRGSSTGELF
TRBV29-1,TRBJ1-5,SAKQQDDQPQH
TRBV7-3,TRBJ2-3,ASSVGTDFSGTQY
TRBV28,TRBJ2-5,ASTRLAGYQETQY
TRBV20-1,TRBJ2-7,SVERGNEQY
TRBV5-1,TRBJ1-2,ASSLGQDNYGYT
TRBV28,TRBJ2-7,ASSLPLGSYEQY
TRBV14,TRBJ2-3,ASSQFVETSTDTQY
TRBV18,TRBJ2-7,ASSPYSLDEQY
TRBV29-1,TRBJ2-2,SVPGLAGSGELF
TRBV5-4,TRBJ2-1,ASSSRVFNEQF
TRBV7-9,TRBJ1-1,ASSLRSRVGHTEAF
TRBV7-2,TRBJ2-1,ASGQGTYNEQF
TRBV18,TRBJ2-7,ASSRGTSPTYEQY
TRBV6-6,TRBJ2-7,ASSTARGEQY
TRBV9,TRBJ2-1,ASSVRDSYNEQF
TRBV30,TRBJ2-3,AWSRLAGWADTQY
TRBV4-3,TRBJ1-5,ASSQEGEQPQH
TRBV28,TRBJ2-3,ASSSPGGDTQY
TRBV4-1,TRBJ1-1,ASSRRQIMNTEAF
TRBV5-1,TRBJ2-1,ASSFGWGQVNEQF